These 3 T cell receptor beta chains share one sample of origin, sequenced in a study of tumor and adjacent non-tumor tissue in lung cancer. Three rounds of nested PCR, following a modified ARM-PCR protocol, produced the TCRbeta library. In TCRdb, the multiplex PCR reads were re-called with MiXCR into one record per CDR3 protein. This sample carries approximately 62,000 distinct CDR3 sequences, around two thirds of them seen once, and the ten largest clones take around a third. The template was RNA from unsorted bulk tissue. Distant lung tissue was collected more than 3 cm away from the tumor edge. Sequencing was carried out using distant non-tumor lung tissue. These receptors all come from a man between 65 and 85 years old with non-small cell lung cancer.

A few counts support this clonotype. This could be a read error, since a much larger clone is one nucleotide away. The CDR3 DNA is TGCAGTGCTAGTATACGGGGCCCCGGAGATACGCTGTATTTT. Amino acid sequence: CSASIRGPGDTLYF. The chain combines TRBV20-1 with TRBJ2-3; D may match TRBD1 or TRBD2 (5 bases each). The CDR3 is 14 amino acids. Germline loops: CDR1 DFQATT, CDR2 SNEGSKA (reference sequence).

Comments on this clonotype: One end of the junction does not line up with germline, which may come from a read error. The V call is TRBV20-1, the J call TRBJ2-2, with 8 bases matching TRBD1. Germline loops: CDR1 DFQATT, CDR2 SNEGSKA (reference sequence). This CDR3 region has 16 residues. CDR3 loop: CGARGTGGVRTGELFF. Here the CDR3 DNA reads TGCGGTGCTAGAGGGACAGGCGGGGTCCGCACAGGGGAGCTGTTTTTT.

This clonotype was counted many times. The gene calls are TRBV10-1 and TRBJ2-5; D not resolved. This CDR3 has 10 amino acids. V lost 7 bases and J 3 bases, leaving 3 bases between the germline ends. Per the germline V gene, CDR1 is WNHNN and CDR2 is SYGVQD (reference sequence). The DNA of the CDR3 is TGCGCCAGCAAGGAAGAGACCCAGTACTTC. Translation gives CASKEETQYF.